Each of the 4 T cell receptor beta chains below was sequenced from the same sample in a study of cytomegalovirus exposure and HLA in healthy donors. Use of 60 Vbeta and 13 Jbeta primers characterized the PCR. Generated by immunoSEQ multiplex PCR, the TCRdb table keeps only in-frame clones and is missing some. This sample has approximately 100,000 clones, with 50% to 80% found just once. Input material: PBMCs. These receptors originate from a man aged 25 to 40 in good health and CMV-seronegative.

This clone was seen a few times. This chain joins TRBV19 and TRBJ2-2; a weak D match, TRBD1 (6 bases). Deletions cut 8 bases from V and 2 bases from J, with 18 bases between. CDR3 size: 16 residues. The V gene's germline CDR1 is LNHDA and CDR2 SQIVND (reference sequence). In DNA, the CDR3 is TGTGCCAGTTCAGACAGGTGGGCACTAAACACCGGGGAGCTGTTTTTT. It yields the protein CASSDRWALNTGELFF.

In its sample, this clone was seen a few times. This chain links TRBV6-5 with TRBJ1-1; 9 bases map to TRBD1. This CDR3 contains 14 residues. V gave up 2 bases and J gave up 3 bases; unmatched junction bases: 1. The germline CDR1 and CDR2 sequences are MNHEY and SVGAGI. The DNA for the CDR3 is TGTGCCAGCAGTTACACAGGGGGCTACACTGAAGCTTTCTTT. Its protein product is CASSYTGGYTEAFF.

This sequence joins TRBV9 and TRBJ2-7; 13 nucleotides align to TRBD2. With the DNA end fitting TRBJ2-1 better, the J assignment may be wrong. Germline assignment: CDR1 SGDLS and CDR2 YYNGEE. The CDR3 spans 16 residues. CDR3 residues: CASSARTSGSSNEQFF. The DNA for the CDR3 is TGTGCCAGCAGCGCAAGGACTAGCGGGAGTTCCAATGAGCAGTTCTTC.

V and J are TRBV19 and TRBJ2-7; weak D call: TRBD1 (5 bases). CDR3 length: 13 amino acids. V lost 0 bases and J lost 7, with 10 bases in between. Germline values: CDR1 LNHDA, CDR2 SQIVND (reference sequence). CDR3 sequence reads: CASSIDGSGEQYF. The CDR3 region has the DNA TGTGCCAGTAGTATAGATGGCTCAGGGGAGCAGTACTTC.